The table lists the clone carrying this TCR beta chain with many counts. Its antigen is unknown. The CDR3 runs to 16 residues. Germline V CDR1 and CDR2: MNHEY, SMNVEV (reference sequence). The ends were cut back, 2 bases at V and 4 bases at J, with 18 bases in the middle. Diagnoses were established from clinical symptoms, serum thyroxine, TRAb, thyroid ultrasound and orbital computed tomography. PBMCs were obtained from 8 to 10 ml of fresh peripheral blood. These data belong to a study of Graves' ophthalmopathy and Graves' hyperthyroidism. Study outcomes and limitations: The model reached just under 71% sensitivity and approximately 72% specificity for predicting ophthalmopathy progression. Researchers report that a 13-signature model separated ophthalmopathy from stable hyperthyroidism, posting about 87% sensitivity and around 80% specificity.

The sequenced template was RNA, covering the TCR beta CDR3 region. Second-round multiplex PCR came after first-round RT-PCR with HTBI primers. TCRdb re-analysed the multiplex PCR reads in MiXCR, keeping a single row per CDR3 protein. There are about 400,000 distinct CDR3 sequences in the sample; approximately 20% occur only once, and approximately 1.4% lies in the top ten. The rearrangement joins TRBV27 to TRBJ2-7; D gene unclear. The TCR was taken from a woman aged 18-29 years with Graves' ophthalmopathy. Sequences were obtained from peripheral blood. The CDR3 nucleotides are TGTGCCAGCAGTTTAGCGACCGCGGAAGCGAAATACGAGCAGTACTTC. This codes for CASSLATAEAKYEQYF.